This T cell receptor (beta chain) was sequenced for a study of somatic mutations in cytotoxic T cells in rheumatoid arthritis. Study conclusions and caveats: Over 20% of CD8+ cells belonged to the largest CD8+ clone in about an eighth of the 65 patients.

The table lists this clone with a count of one. Its antigen is currently unknown. The authors' processing: Some patient CD8+ clones were larger than 1%, and these rarely matched published virus-specific TCRB sequences. Sequencing used immunoSEQ multiplex PCR; TCRdb keeps in-frame clones, though not all of them. The V and J calls and the clone size are those of that table, but D and trimming were determined from the DNA. This sample carries thousands of clones, more than 70% of them seen once, and the ten largest clones take roughly 4.6%. Germline V CDR1 and CDR2: SNHLY, FYNNEI. This CDR3 region has 13 residues. J was trimmed by 2 bases and V by 8 bases; bases with no gene match: 6. Magnetic beads with positive selection isolated CD4+ and CD8+ fractions, whose purity was verified by flow cytometry.

This sequence was found in an adult with rheumatoid arthritis. The sample consisted of CD8+ T cells sorted from blood. The genes are TRBV2 and TRBJ2-7; 7 bases agree with TRBD2. CDR3 nucleotide sequence: TGTGCCAGCGCGGGAGTCATGCCCTACGAGCAGTACTTC. Amino acid sequence: CASAGVMPYEQYF.